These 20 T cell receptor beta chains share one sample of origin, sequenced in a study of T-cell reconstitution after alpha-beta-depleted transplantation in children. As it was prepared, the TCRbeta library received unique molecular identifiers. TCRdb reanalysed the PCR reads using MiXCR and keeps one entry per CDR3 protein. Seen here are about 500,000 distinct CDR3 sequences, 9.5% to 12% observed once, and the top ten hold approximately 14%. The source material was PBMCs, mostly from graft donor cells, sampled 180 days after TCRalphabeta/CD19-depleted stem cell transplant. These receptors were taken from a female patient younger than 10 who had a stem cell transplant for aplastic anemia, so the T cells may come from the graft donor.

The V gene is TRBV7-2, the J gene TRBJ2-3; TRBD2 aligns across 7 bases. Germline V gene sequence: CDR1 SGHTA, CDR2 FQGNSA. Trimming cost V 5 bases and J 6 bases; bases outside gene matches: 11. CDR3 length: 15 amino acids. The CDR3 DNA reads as TGTGCCAGCAGCCCTAGCGGCCCCGGTGGGGATACGCAGTATTTT. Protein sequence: CASSPSGPGGDTQYF.

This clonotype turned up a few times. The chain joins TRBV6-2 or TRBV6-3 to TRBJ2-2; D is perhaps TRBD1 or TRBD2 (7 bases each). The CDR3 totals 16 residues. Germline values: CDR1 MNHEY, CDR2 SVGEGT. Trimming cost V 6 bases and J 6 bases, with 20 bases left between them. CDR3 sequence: CASSSFPGGGPGELFF. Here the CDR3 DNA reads TGTGCCAGCAGCTCCTTCCCAGGGGGAGGGCCCGGGGAGCTGTTTTTT.

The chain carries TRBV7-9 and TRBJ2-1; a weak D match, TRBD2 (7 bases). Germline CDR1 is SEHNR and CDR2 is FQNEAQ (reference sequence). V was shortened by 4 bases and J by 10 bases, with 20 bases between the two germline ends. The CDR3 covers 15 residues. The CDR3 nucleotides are TGTGCCAGCAGCTGGCCCACAGGGCGGGAGTTCGAGCAGTTCTTC. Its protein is CASSWPTGREFEQFF.

The CDR3, as DNA: TGCGCCAGCATGACTAGCGGGAGTCCCGGGGATACGCAGTATTTT. Translation gives CASMTSGSPGDTQYF. V gene TRBV5-1 combines with J gene TRBJ2-3; the match to TRBD2 covers 12 bases. The CDR3 is made up of 15 amino acids. Germline V gene data show CDR1 as SGHRS and CDR2 as YFSETQ. Germline trimming cut 6 bases from V and 6 bases from J; bases unmatched to any gene: 8. The full variable domain, completed using reference TRBV5-1 and TRBJ2-3, is KAGVTQTPRYLIKTRGQQVTLSCSPISGHRSVSWYQQTPGQGLQFLFEYFSETQRNKGNFPGRFSGRQFSNSRSEMNVSTLELGDSALYLCASMTSGSPGDTQYFGPGTRLTVL.

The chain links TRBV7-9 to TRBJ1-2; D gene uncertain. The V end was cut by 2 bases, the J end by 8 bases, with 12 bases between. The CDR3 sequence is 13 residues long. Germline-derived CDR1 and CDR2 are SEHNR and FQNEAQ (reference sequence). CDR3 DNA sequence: TGTGCCAGCAGCTTAAGGGTGGGAGGCGGCTACACCTTC. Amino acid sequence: CASSLRVGGGYTF.

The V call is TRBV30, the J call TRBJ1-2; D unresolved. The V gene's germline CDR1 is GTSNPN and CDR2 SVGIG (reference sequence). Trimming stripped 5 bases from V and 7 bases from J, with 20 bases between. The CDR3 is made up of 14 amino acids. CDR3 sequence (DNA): TGTGCCTGGGACCGGGCTATAGGGCCCCCTGGCTACACCTTC. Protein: CAWDRAIGPPGYTF.

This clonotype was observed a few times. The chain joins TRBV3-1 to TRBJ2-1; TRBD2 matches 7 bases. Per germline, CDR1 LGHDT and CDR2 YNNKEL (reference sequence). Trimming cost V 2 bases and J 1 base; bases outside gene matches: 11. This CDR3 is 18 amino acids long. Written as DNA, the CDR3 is TGTGCCAGCAGCCAACCCGGGCGGGCGGGAGCATCCTACAATGAGCAGTTCTTC. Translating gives CASSQPGRAGASYNEQFF.

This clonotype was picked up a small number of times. CDR3 nucleotides: TGTGCCACCAGTGATTACGGTAGCGGGACTCCCGGGGAGCTGTTTTTT. The encoded protein is CATSDYGSGTPGELFF. This chain uses TRBV24-1 with TRBJ2-2; the match to TRBD2 covers 8 bases. This CDR3 contains 16 residues. Germline V lookup: CDR1 KGHDR, CDR2 SFDVKD. Unmatched junction bases numbered 7, after V lost 2 bases and J lost 6 bases.

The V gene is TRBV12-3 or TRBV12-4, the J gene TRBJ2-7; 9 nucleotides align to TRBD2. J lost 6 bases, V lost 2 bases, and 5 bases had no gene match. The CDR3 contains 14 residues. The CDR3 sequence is CASSLWLAGIEQYF. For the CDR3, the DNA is TGTGCCAGCAGTTTATGGCTAGCGGGAATCGAGCAGTACTTC.

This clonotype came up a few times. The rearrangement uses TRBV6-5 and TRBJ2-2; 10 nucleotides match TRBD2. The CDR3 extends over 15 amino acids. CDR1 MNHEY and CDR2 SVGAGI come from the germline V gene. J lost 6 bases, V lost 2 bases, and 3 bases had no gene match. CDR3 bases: TGTGCCAGCAGTTACAAGCGGGAGGGCCCCGGGGAGCTGTTTTTT. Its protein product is CASSYKREGPGELFF.

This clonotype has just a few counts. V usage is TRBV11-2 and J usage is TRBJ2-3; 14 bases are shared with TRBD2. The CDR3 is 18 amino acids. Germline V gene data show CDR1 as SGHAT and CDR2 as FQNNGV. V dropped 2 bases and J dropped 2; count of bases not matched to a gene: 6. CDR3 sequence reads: CASSLLPTSGRVTDTQYF. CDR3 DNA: TGTGCCAGCAGCTTACTACCGACTAGCGGGAGGGTCACAGATACGCAGTATTTT.

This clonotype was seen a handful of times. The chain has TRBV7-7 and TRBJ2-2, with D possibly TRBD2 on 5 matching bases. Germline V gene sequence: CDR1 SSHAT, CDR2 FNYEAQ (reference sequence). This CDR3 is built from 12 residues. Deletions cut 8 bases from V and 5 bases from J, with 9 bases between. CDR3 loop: CASPGETGELFF. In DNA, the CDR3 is TGTGCCAGCCCCGGGGAGACCGGGGAGCTGTTTTTT.

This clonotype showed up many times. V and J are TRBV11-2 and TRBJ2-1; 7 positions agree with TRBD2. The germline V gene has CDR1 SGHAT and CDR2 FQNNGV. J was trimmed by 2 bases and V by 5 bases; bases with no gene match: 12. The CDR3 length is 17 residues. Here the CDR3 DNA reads TGTGCCAGCAGCGTTCAATTCAGCGGGGTGCCCTACAATGAGCAGTTCTTC. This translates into CASSVQFSGVPYNEQFF.

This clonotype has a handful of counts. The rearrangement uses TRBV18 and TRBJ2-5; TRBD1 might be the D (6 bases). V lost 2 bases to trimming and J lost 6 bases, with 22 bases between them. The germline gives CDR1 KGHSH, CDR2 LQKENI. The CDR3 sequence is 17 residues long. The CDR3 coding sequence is TGTGCCAGCTCACCAGTCTCACCCCCGCTTGGACAGCAGACCCAGTACTTC. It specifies CASSPVSPPLGQQTQYF.

CDR3: CASSQGRHRDTYNEQFF. CDR3 DNA: TGCGCCAGCAGCCAAGGGCGACACAGGGACACCTACAATGAGCAGTTCTTC. The chain recombines TRBV4-1 with TRBJ2-1, with D maybe TRBD1 (6 bases). The germline gives CDR1 MGHRA, CDR2 YSYEKL. The CDR3 is made up of 17 amino acids. V shed 1 base and J shed 2 bases, with 15 bases lying between them.

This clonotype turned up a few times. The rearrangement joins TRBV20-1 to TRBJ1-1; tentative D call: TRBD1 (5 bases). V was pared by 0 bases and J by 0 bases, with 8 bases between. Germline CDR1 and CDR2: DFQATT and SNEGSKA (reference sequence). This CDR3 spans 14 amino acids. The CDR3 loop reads CSAREGGVNTEAFF. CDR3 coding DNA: TGCAGTGCTAGAGAGGGGGGAGTGAACACTGAAGCTTTCTTT.

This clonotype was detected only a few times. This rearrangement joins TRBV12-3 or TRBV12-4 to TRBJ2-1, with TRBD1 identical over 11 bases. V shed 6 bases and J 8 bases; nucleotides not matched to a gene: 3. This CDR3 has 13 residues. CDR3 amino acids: CASRDRGRDEQFF. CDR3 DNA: TGTGCCAGCAGGGACAGGGGGCGCGATGAGCAGTTCTTC.

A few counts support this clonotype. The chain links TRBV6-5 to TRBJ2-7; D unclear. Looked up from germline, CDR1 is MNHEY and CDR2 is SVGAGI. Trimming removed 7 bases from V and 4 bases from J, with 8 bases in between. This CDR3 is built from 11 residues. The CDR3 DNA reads TGTGCCAGCACCCAAGGGTACGAGCAGTACTTC. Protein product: CASTQGYEQYF.

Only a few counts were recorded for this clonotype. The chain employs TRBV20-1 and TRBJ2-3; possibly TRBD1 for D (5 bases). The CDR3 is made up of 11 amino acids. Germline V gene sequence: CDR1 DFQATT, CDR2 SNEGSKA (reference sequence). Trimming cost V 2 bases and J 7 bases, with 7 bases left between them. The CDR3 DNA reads TGCAGTGCTAGACAGGGAAATACGCAGTATTTT. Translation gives CSARQGNTQYF.

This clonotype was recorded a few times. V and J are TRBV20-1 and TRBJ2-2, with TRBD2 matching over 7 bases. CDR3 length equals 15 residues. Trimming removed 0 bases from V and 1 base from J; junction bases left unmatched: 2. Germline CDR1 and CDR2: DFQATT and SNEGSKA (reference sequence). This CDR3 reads CSAREGGGNTGELFF. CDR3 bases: TGCAGTGCTAGAGAGGGCGGGGGGAACACCGGGGAGCTGTTTTTT.